The 20 T cell receptor beta chains listed next were all sequenced from one sample in a study of control samples from healthy donors and cancer patients (dated by TCRdb to the early 2020s). Receptor amplification or capture employed the immunoSEQ multiplex PCR assay. In its TCRdb copy, this immuneACCESS table keeps in-frame sequences only and misses some clones. Where compared with another copy, unresolved V genes explain less than half of these, and the others have no known cause. Here the sample has fewer than 200,000 clones; just under 95% occur a single time. Together, the top ten hold roughly 4.3% of the sample. The sample taken for sequencing was blood. The source of these receptors is a woman in her sixties in good health.

V and J are TRBV10-3 and TRBJ1-5; no firm D call. Trimming took off 3 bases at V and 7 bases at J, with 16 bases between the two ends. The CDR3 runs 15 residues. CDR1 is ENHRY and CDR2 is SYGVKD in the germline V gene. As DNA, the CDR3 is TGTGCCATCAGTGAAGGCAGGAGGTCGGGGCAGCCCCAGCATTTT. Its translation is CAISEGRRSGQPQHF.

This clone has more than one count but fewer than ten. The chain is built from TRBV10-1 and TRBJ1-6; no clear D. The CDR3 is made up of 15 amino acids. V lost 5 bases and J 7 bases, leaving 15 bases between the germline ends. The V gene's germline CDR1 is WNHNN and CDR2 SYGVQD (reference sequence). The CDR3 DNA follows: TGCGCCAGCAGTTTCCCAACGGAACGGAATTCACCCCTCCACTTT. This sequence encodes CASSFPTERNSPLHF.

The J gene is TRBJ2-2, the V gene TRBV4-1; no clear D. Germline assignment: CDR1 MGHRA and CDR2 YSYEKL. The germline V and J ends were trimmed by 5 bases and 4 bases, with 8 bases remaining between them. The CDR3 is 13 residues long. CDR3 DNA: TGCGCCAGCAGCTTCTCCCGCACCGGGGAGCTGTTTTTT. Its translation is CASSFSRTGELFF.

The J gene is TRBJ2-4, the V gene TRBV27, with 8 bases lining up with TRBD2. Per germline, CDR1 MNHEY and CDR2 SMNVEV (reference sequence). V gave up 2 bases and J gave up 3 bases; unmatched junction bases: 9. The CDR3 contains 17 residues. CDR3 amino acids: CASSLRGGASVKNIQYF. The CDR3 DNA sequence: TGTGCCAGCAGTTTACGGGGGGGGGCTTCGGTCAAAAACATTCAGTACTTC.

This clone was detected once. The CDR3 DNA reads TGTGCCAGCTCAGCAGACAGTGGAAACACCATATATTTT. Its protein is CASSADSGNTIYF. V and J are TRBV18 and TRBJ1-3; D perhaps matches TRBD1 (5 bases). There are 13 residues in the CDR3. Deletions cut 5 bases from V and 3 bases from J, with 8 bases between. CDR1 is KGHSH, CDR2 LQKENI, per germline.

This chain links TRBV24-1 with TRBJ2-3, with TRBD2 matching over 15 bases. The V gene's germline CDR1 is KGHDR and CDR2 SFDVKD. Germline trimming cut 4 bases from V and 7 bases from J; bases unmatched to any gene: 5. CDR3 size: 16 residues. CDR3 sequence (DNA): TGTGCCACCAGTGACGGACTAGCGGGGGGGATGTATACGCAGTATTTT. Its translation is CATSDGLAGGMYTQYF.

The V and J genes are TRBV7-2 and TRBJ1-3, with D perhaps matching TRBD1 (5 bases). Germline V gene data show CDR1 as SGHTA and CDR2 as FQGNSA. The CDR3 runs 15 residues. V gave up 7 bases and J gave up 3 bases, with 16 bases separating them. DNA of the CDR3: TGTGCCAGCAACCACGGGGGGGGAGATGGAAACACCATATATTTT. It is translated as CASNHGGGDGNTIYF.

The chain uses TRBV30 and TRBJ2-5; no clear D. The CDR3 covers 11 residues. Germline V gene data show CDR1 as GTSNPN and CDR2 as SVGIG (reference sequence). V was clipped by 4 bases and J by 1 base, with 4 bases between them. CDR3 in amino acids: CAWTVQETQYF. The DNA of the CDR3 is TGTGCCTGGACAGTCCAAGAGACCCAGTACTTC.

This rearrangement joins TRBV19 to TRBJ2-7; D perhaps matches TRBD1 (6 bases). This CDR3 has 14 residues. CDR1 and CDR2 (germline): LNHDA, SQIVND (reference sequence). V was trimmed by 5 bases and J by 1 base, leaving 12 bases between them. The DNA of the CDR3 is TGTGCCAGTAGTTTAAACGACAGGTCCTACGAGCAGTACTTC. It codes for CASSLNDRSYEQYF.

V and J are TRBV5-4 and TRBJ1-4, with D possibly being TRBD1 (5 bases). V lost 1 base to trimming and J lost 5 bases, with 9 bases between them. The CDR3 is 14 residues long. The germline V gene has CDR1 SGHNT and CDR2 YYREEE (reference sequence). CDR3 in DNA: TGTGCCAGCAGCTTGACAGGCGGGAATGAAAAACTGTTTTTT. Its translation is CASSLTGGNEKLFF.

The gene calls are TRBV4-2 and TRBJ2-3; 14 positions agree with TRBD2. V gave up 3 bases and J gave up 0 bases; unmatched junction bases: 11. The CDR3 runs to 20 residues. Looked up from germline, CDR1 is LGHNA and CDR2 is YNFKEQ. The CDR3 sequence is CASSHRRSGLAGGSTDTQYF. The CDR3 DNA sequence: TGTGCCAGCAGCCATCGCCGTAGCGGACTAGCGGGGGGTAGCACAGATACGCAGTATTTT.

This clone showed up just once. The genes are TRBV19 and TRBJ1-5; D unclear. Trimming stripped 6 bases from V and 1 base from J, with 13 bases between. This CDR3 has 15 amino acids. Per germline, CDR1 LNHDA and CDR2 SQIVND (reference sequence). The CDR3 DNA reads as TGTGCCAGTAGCCCCGCCTCTGCCAGCAATCAGCCCCAGCATTTT. This encodes CASSPASASNQPQHF.

This sequence joins TRBV30 and TRBJ1-4, with a tentative D call TRBD1 (6 bases). The germline CDR1 and CDR2 sequences are GTSNPN and SVGIG (reference sequence). The CDR3 covers 13 residues. Trimming removed 1 base at V and 10 bases at J, with 13 bases between. CDR3 region: CAWSEGEIGKLFF. The CDR3 coding sequence is TGTGCCTGGAGTGAGGGGGAGATCGGAAAACTGTTTTTT.

The chain is built from TRBV6-2 or TRBV6-3 and TRBJ1-2; 11 bases are shared with TRBD1. CDR3 length: 16 residues. The V gene end was trimmed by 6 bases and the J gene end by 3 bases; junction bases not matched to a gene: 9. Germline V gives CDR1 MNHEY, CDR2 SVGEGT. The CDR3: CASSQRPGQGDYGYTF. The CDR3 coding sequence is TGTGCCAGCAGCCAGAGACCGGGACAGGGGGACTATGGCTACACCTTC.

This clone was observed once. V is TRBV5-1 and J is TRBJ2-3; TRBD2 matches 8 bases. The CDR3 has 16 residues. V shed 0 bases and J 2 bases; nucleotides not matched to a gene: 5. Germline CDR1 and CDR2: SGHRS and YFSETQ. The CDR3 sequence is CASSLATSGDTDTQYF. The CDR3 DNA sequence: TGCGCCAGCAGCTTGGCTACTAGCGGAGACACAGATACGCAGTATTTT.

The chain employs TRBV7-8 and TRBJ1-4; TRBD1 aligns across 8 bases. V shed 4 bases and J 8 bases; nucleotides not matched to a gene: 6. CDR3 length: 14 amino acids. The germline gives CDR1 SGHVS, CDR2 FQNEAQ. This chain's CDR3 is CASSSGTGGEKLFF. The CDR3 coding sequence is TGTGCCAGCAGCTCAGGAACAGGGGGAGAAAAACTGTTTTTT.

This chain links TRBV10-3 with TRBJ2-1; TRBD1 agrees at 11 bases. CDR3 length: 20 amino acids. Germline CDR1 and CDR2: ENHRY and SYGVKD. V was clipped by 0 bases and J by 2 bases; unmatched bases: 12. CDR3 sequence (DNA): TGTGCCATCAGTGAGTCTGGAGGGACAGGGGGAAAGGGAGCCTACAATGAGCAGTTCTTC. It encodes CAISESGGTGGKGAYNEQFF.

The CDR3 nucleotides are TGTGCCACCAGGTCGGATACAACTAATGAAAAACTGTTTTTT. Its translation is CATRSDTTNEKLFF. The J gene is TRBJ1-4, the V gene TRBV25-1, with no clear D. The CDR3 runs 14 residues. Per germline, CDR1 MGHDK and CDR2 SYGVNS. Trimming stripped 10 bases from V and 0 bases from J, with 12 bases between.

The chain joins TRBV5-1 to TRBJ1-4; TRBD1 is a possible D gene (5 bases). V was trimmed by 0 bases and J by 8 bases, leaving 14 bases between them. This CDR3 is built from 15 residues. The germline gives CDR1 SGHRS, CDR2 YFSETQ. The CDR3 DNA sequence: TGCGCCAGCAGCTTGGGAGGGGCCCTGGAGGAAAAACTGTTTTTT. The encoded protein is CASSLGGALEEKLFF.

The rearrangement uses TRBV7-2 and TRBJ2-3, with TRBD1 matching 12 bases. The J segment lost 3 bases and the V segment lost 5 bases, leaving 9 bases of the junction unmatched. The germline gives CDR1 SGHTA, CDR2 FQGNSA. CDR3 length: 17 residues. CDR3 DNA sequence: TGTGCCAGCAGCAAACCCCCGGGACAGGGGGCAACAGATACGCAGTATTTT. This gives the protein CASSKPPGQGATDTQYF.